This T cell receptor (beta chain) was observed in a study of blood T cell repertoires in COVID-19. Sequencing used immunoSEQ multiplex PCR; TCRdb keeps in-frame clones, though not all of them. Of some 70,000 clones listed, more than 80% are singletons. CDR3 length: 16 amino acids. The germline V gene has CDR1 LNHDA and CDR2 SQIVND (reference sequence). J was trimmed by 7 bases and V by 3 bases; bases with no gene match: 11. The sample taken for sequencing was peripheral blood. This TCR was recovered from a man younger than 45 with acute or convalescent COVID-19. This chain links TRBV19 with TRBJ2-1, with 8 nucleotides matching TRBD2. The CDR3 DNA reads as TGTGCCAGTAGTATCTTAGCGGGACCTTTAGGGAATGAGCAGTTCTTC. It codes for CASSILAGPLGNEQFF.